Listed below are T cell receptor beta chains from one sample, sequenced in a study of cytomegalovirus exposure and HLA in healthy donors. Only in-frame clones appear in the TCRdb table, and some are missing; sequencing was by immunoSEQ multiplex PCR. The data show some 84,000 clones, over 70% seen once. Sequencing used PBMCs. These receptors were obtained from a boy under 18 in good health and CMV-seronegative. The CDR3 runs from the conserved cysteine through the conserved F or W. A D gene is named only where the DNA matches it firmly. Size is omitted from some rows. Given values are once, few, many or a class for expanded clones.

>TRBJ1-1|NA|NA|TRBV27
CASRTYPGSAFF
TGTGCCAGCAGAACCTACCCAGGGTCAGCTTTCTTT
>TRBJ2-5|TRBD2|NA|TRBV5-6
CASSLVGGGAAETQYF
TGTGCCAGCAGCTTGGTGGGCGGGGGGGCCGCGGAGACCCAGTACTTC
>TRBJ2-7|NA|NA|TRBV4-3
CASSQGLAPAEEQYF
TGCGCCAGCAGCCAAGGATTAGCGCCAGCGGAAGAGCAGTACTTC
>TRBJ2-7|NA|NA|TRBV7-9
CASSRSPSSYEQYF
TGTGCCAGCAGCAGAAGTCCGAGCTCCTACGAGCAGTACTTC
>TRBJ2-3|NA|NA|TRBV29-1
CSVESRADTQYF
TGCAGCGTTGAGTCCCGCGCAGATACGCAGTATTTT
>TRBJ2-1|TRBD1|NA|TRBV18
CASSGMPGQLGNEQFF
TGTGCCAGCTCAGGAATGCCGGGACAGCTAGGCAATGAGCAGTTCTTC
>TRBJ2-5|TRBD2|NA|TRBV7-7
CASSLAASSGRETQYF
TGTGCTAGCAGCTTAGCAGCGTCTAGCGGGCGAGAGACCCAGTACTTC
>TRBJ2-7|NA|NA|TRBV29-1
CSVEEQVPGEQYF
TGCAGCGTTGAAGAACAGGTCCCAGGAGAGCAGTACTTC
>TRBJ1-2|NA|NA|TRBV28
CAIPQGNYGYTF
TGTGCCATTCCTCAGGGCAACTATGGCTACACCTTC
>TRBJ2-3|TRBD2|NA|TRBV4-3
CASSQEEAGHTTDTQYF
TGCGCCAGCAGCCAAGAAGAAGCGGGGCACACCACAGATACGCAGTATTTT
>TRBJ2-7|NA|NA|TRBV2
CASRNQRIYEQYF
TGTGCCAGCAGAAACCAGCGGATCTACGAGCAGTACTTC
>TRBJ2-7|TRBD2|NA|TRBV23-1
CASSREGPWYEQYF
TGCGCCAGCAGTCGGGAGGGCCCCTGGTACGAGCAGTACTTC
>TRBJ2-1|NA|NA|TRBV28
CASSFEGTGLNEQFF
TGTGCCAGCAGTTTTGAGGGAACAGGGTTGAATGAGCAGTTCTTC
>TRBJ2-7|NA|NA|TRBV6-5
CASSYGVGLLYEQYF
TGTGCCAGCAGTTACGGCGTCGGGTTGCTCTACGAGCAGTACTTC
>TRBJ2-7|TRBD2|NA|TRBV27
CASSSREVHEQYF
TGTGCCAGCAGTTCTCGGGAGGTCCACGAGCAGTACTTC
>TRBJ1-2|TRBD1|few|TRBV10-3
CAISQTGLNYGYTF
TGTGCCATCAGCCAGACAGGGCTTAACTATGGCTACACCTTC
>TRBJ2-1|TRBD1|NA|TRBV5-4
CASSPLQGGNPNPYNEQFF
TGTGCCAGCAGCCCGTTACAGGGGGGAAACCCAAACCCATACAATGAGCAGTTCTTC